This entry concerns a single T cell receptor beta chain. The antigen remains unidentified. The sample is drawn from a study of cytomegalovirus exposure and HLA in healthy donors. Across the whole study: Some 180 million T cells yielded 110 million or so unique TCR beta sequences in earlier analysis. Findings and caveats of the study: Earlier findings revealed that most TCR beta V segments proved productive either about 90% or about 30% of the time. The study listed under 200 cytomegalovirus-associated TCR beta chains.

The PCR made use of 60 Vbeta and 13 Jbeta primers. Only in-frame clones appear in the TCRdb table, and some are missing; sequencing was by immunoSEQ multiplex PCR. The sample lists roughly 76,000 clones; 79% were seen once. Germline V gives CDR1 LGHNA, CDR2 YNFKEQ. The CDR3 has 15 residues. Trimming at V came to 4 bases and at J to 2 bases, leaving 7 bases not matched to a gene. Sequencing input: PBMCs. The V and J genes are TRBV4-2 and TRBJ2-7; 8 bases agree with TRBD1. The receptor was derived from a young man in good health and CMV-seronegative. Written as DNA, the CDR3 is TGTGCCAGCAGCCTTGGGGACAGGCAAACCTACGAGCAGTACTTC. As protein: CASSLGDRQTYEQYF.